The 8 T cell receptor beta chains below all came from one sample that was sequenced in a study of blood T cell repertoires in COVID-19 (dated by TCRdb to the early 2020s). Libraries came from the immunoSEQ multiplex PCR assay. Entries here come from immuneACCESS through TCRdb and include only in-frame sequences with V and J called. Some clones fail to appear in such tables; in the studies checked, an unresolved V gene covers under half of the shortfall, and the cause of the remainder is unknown. The sample profile shows about 95,000 clones; approximately 91% of them were found once. The ten largest clonotypes hold approximately 3.6% of the sample. Sequencing was done on a sample of peripheral blood. The source is a woman between 70 and 85 years old with acute or convalescent COVID-19.

This rearrangement joins TRBV5-1 to TRBJ1-5; tentatively, D is TRBD1 (6 bases). This CDR3 region has 15 residues. CDR1 and CDR2 from the germline V gene are SGHRS and YFSETQ. Trimming removed 3 bases from V and 1 base from J, with 11 bases in between. Here the CDR3 DNA reads TGCGCCAGCAGCTGGGACAATGGAAGCAATCAGCCCCAGCATTTT. This sequence encodes CASSWDNGSNQPQHF.

A single count supports this clone. V usage is TRBV2 and J usage is TRBJ2-5, with D hard to call. Between the trimmed V and J ends, which lost 5 bases and 2 bases, there was a span of 9 bases. The germline V gene has CDR1 SNHLY and CDR2 FYNNEI. The CDR3 is 13 amino acids. The CDR3 reads CASSWPDQETQYF. The CDR3 bases are TGTGCCAGCAGTTGGCCAGATCAAGAGACCCAGTACTTC.

The chain couples TRBV27 to TRBJ1-6; D perhaps matches TRBD1 (5 bases). Per germline, CDR1 MNHEY and CDR2 SMNVEV (reference sequence). Trimming cost V 3 bases and J 1 base, with 7 bases left between them. This CDR3 has 15 residues. Written as DNA, the CDR3 is TGTGCCAGCAGTTTCAGGGATTCCTATAATTCACCCCTCCACTTT. This sequence encodes CASSFRDSYNSPLHF.

For the CDR3, the DNA is TGTGCCAGCAGCCTCAGAAGTTATAATTCACCCCTCCACTTT. Translation gives CASSLRSYNSPLHF. The chain recombines TRBV13 with TRBJ1-6; D is undetermined. The CDR3 length is 14 residues. Trimming cost V 5 bases and J 4 bases, with 9 bases left between them. Germline V gives CDR1 PRHDT, CDR2 FYEKMQ (reference sequence). Looking up the rest from reference TRBV13 and TRBJ1-6 gives the full variable domain: AAGVIQSPRHLIKEKRETATLKCYPIPRHDTVYWYQQGPGQDPQFLISFYEKMQSDKGSIPDRFSAQQFSDYHSELNMSSLELGDSALYFCASSLRSYNSPLHFGNGTRLTVT.

This chain links TRBV5-8 with TRBJ1-3, with TRBD1 matching over 7 bases. This CDR3 is built from 18 residues. V gave up 0 bases and J gave up 3 bases; unmatched junction bases: 12. Germline V CDR1 and CDR2: SGHTS, YDEGEE. In DNA, the CDR3 is TGTGCCAGCAGCTTGGACCAGGGGGGTATGAGGAGTGGAAACACCATATATTTT. Translation gives CASSLDQGGMRSGNTIYF. Full variable domain (missing parts from reference TRBV5-8 and TRBJ1-3): EAGVTQSPTHLIKTRGQQATLRCSPISGHTSVYWYQQALGLGLQFLLWYDEGEERNRGNFPPRFSGRQFPNYSSELNVNALELEDSALYLCASSLDQGGMRSGNTIYFGEGSWLTVV.

This clone was recorded only once. The chain is built from TRBV6-1 and TRBJ2-5; no clear D. The germline gives CDR1 MNHNS, CDR2 SASEGT. Between the trimmed V and J ends, which lost 4 bases and 4 bases, there was a span of 19 bases. The CDR3 consists of 16 residues. CDR3 sequence reads: CASSGHQWYVGETQYF. The CDR3 bases are TGTGCCAGCAGTGGACACCAGTGGTACGTAGGAGAGACCCAGTACTTC.

This rearrangement joins TRBV2 to TRBJ2-2; 15 positions match TRBD2. Germline CDR1 and CDR2: SNHLY and FYNNEI. J lost 7 bases, V lost 7 bases, and 7 bases had no gene match. The CDR3 runs 16 residues. The CDR3 DNA follows: TGTGCCAGCACCGGACTAGCGGGGGGGCTAGGCGGGGAGCTGTTTTTT. It codes for CASTGLAGGLGGELFF.

This chain connects TRBV5-1 to TRBJ2-1; the match to TRBD1 covers 9 bases. The trim removed 3 bases at V and 6 bases at J, leaving 10 bases unmatched. The V gene's germline CDR1 is SGHRS and CDR2 YFSETQ. The CDR3 sequence is 16 residues long. CDR3 protein: CASSSPGTGMINEQFF. The CDR3 nucleotides read TGCGCCAGCAGCTCTCCCGGGACAGGGATGATCAATGAGCAGTTCTTC.